This T cell receptor beta chain was identified in a study of T cell repertoires in cytomegalovirus infection. At the level of the study: CMV infection plus the matching HLA type was flagged by public TCR beta signatures.

Study results and caveats: HLA-C-restricted CMV clonotypes gave the most frequent clonotype in two of eight donors.

The V gene's germline CDR1 is MNHEY and CDR2 SVGEGT. The CDR3 contains 16 residues. V lost 2 bases and J lost 2; bases outside the gene matches: 9. This clonotype has more than one count but fewer than ten. Its target is unknown. Using its own MiXCR run on the reads, TCRdb lists one record per CDR3 protein. The sample shows around 300,000 distinct CDR3 sequences, more than 20% of them seen only once. J is TRBJ2-7 and V is TRBV6-2 or TRBV6-3; TRBD2 matches 7 bases. This receptor was identified in a human donor in good health (CMV status not recorded). Some clones in this sample may be carry-over from other donors' samples. The specimen comprised cultured PBMCs, sampled from culture after CMV antigen stimulation. In nucleotides, the CDR3 is TGTGCCAGCAGTTACGGTAGCGGGCACCTAACCTACGAGCAGTACTTC. Its translation is CASSYGSGHLTYEQYF.